The T cell receptor (beta chain) described here comes from a study of control samples from healthy donors and cancer patients. Some clones are missing from TCRdb's copy, which holds only in-frame ones; the method was immunoSEQ multiplex PCR. Of roughly 88,000 clones listed, over 85% are singletons. This CDR3 has 13 residues. V was clipped by 2 bases and J by 6 bases, with 7 bases between them. The sample was blood. The sequence derives from a man aged 18-30 years in good health. The rearrangement links TRBV12-3 or TRBV12-4 to TRBJ1-4; no clear D. In nucleotides, the CDR3 is TGTGCCAGCAGTTTAAGTAAGGATGAAAAACTGTTTTTT. It translates to CASSLSKDEKLFF.